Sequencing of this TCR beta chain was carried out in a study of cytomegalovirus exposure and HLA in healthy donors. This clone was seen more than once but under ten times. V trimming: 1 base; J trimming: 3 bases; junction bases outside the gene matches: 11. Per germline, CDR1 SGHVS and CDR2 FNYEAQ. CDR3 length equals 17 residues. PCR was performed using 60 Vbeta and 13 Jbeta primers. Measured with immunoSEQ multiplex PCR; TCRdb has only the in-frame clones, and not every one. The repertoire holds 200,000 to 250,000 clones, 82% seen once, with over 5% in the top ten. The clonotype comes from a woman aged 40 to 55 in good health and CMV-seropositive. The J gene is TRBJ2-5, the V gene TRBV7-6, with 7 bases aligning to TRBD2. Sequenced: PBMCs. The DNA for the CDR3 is TGTGCCAGCAGCTTAGGCCCTTGGGGCGGGAGTGAAGAGACCCAGTACTTC. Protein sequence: CASSLGPWGGSEETQYF.